This is a list of T cell receptor beta chains from one sample in a study of T cells in Graves' hyperthyroidism and ophthalmopathy. TCRdb used MiXCR to reprocess the multiplex PCR reads, holding one entry per CDR3 protein. The table records 700,000 or so distinct CDR3 sequences, less than 20% of them present only once. Specimen: blood. These receptors all come from a man aged 18 to 29 with Graves' hyperthyroidism. Each CDR3 is given without its conserved first and last residue. Some rows have no size entry. The others give once, few or many, or a class for an expanded clone.

v_call clone_size cdr3_aa
TRBV3-1 many ASSHGMNTEAF
TRBV12-3/TRBV12-4 few ASSLTQAGNTIY
TRBV6-5 many ASSYTTGETQY
TRBV4-1 - ASSHPLSSNEQY
TRBV6-2/TRBV6-3 many ASSSGPWTSYETQY
TRBV29-1 few SAERFRGGEAF
TRBV15 many ATSNHVAGPYEQY
TRBV28 many ASSLIDFLERGDTQY
TRBV29-1 few SVWTEDGYT
TRBV2 many ASSIRTGPNYGYT
TRBV7-2 - ASSSPYYNEQF
TRBV28 few ASSGVRAF
TRBV12-3/TRBV12-4 many ASRRTGEETQY
TRBV19 - ASSAWTYSNQPQH
TRBV6-2/TRBV6-3 many ASRRLGDRGRTDTQY
TRBV20-1 - SAAVGADTEAF
TRBV20-1 many SAAEGQRNTEAF
TRBV28 few ASMGLLVSYGYT
TRBV28 few ASSDSGINMGNEQF
TRBV7-9 many ASSVLLGQGPHNEQF
TRBV20-1 many SAHQWPAEETQY
TRBV28 few ASSSPGTSGTDEQF
TRBV12-3/TRBV12-4 few ASSNPGQGATSGRASGANVLT
TRBV18 few ASSRTVTGNTIY
TRBV28 - ASSAEGGPNTGELF
TRBV28 many ASTPRKGLNQPQH
TRBV20-1 many SASRQGVYEQY
TRBV7-2 many ASTLQQDFWYGYT
TRBV6-8 - ASSPGTGQPYEQY
TRBV28 many ASTDHGTGEDTQY
TRBV5-1 many ASSLVVGPLMNTEAF
TRBV28 many ASSFKMTGRGKLF
TRBV2 - ASSEMLGLSGYEQY
TRBV28 many ASRWSSGSTDTQY
TRBV6-1 few ASKDRSTNEKLF
TRBV9 few ASSGLAGLDTQY
TRBV29-1 few SVRDRERIYEQY
TRBV10-3 - AISESPGKGEQY
TRBV15 - ATSNARGAKQPQH
TRBV11-2 - ASSLGRDRIILGAF
TRBV12-3/TRBV12-4 - ASTLGLLETQY
TRBV5-4 few ASSLGQGTSDTQY
TRBV7-9 few ASSLASSSYNEQF